This TCR beta chain derives from a study of T-cell memory formation after mild COVID-19. Points from the study as a whole: Cross-reactive memory seemingly joined, as some responding clones were found in pre-infection memory.

TCRdb re-analysed the 5' RACE reads in MiXCR, keeping a single row per CDR3 protein. The sample lists fewer than 250,000 distinct CDR3 sequences, 27% occurring once. This clonotype was detected a few times. The target antigen is unknown. Unmatched junction bases numbered 10, after V lost 7 bases and J lost 5 bases. Germline CDR1 and CDR2: SNHLY and FYNNEI. CDR3 size: 15 residues. The J gene is TRBJ1-4, the V gene TRBV2; 7 nucleotides agree with TRBD1. Sample: PBMCs or a T cell subset sorted from them (not recorded which). The sequence came from an adult woman who had mild COVID-19 (a few samples of this study predate the infection). Cell type and time point are not known. This CDR3 is CASNSDRAGNEKLFF. The CDR3 bases are TGTGCCAGCAACAGTGACAGGGCTGGGAATGAAAAACTGTTTTTT.